This T cell receptor (beta chain) comes out of a study of T-cell memory formation after mild COVID-19. Turning to the study itself: Largely, the TCR clusters proved donor specific.

This clonotype was seen only a few times. Its specificity is unknown. TCRdb re-called the 5' RACE reads with MiXCR, one entry per CDR3 protein. Of 150,000 or so distinct CDR3 sequences detected, roughly 15% appear once; the ten largest clones hold less than 15%. Regarding the study as a whole: Day 15 to 85 contractors were CD4/CD8 balanced; later expanders leaned CD4+.

The clonotype comes from an adult woman who had mild COVID-19 (a few samples of this study predate the infection). Cell type and time point are not known. Sequenced sample: PBMCs or a T cell subset sorted from them (not recorded which).

Here the CDR3 reads CSARDGVAGTSGRAASYEQYF. As DNA, the CDR3 is TGCAGTGCTAGAGATGGGGTAGCGGGGACTAGCGGGAGGGCAGCGTCCTACGAGCAGTACTTC. The rearrangement uses TRBV20-1 and TRBJ2-7; 16 bases are a match to TRBD2. V trimming: 0 bases; J trimming: 1 base; junction bases outside the gene matches: 15. This CDR3 spans 21 amino acids. Germline-derived CDR1 and CDR2 are DFQATT and SNEGSKA (reference sequence).